The rows below give T cell receptor beta chains drawn from one sample of a study of cytomegalovirus exposure and HLA in healthy donors. Libraries were prepared by immunoSEQ multiplex PCR; TCRdb keeps only in-frame clonotypes and omits some of them. The sample lists around 200,000 clones, 80% occurring once. The sample taken for sequencing was PBMCs. These TCRs come from a boy aged 10-17 years in good health and CMV-seronegative. Each CDR3 is given with its conserved first and last residue. D genes are given only for firm matches. Not every row has a clone size; where given, it reads once, few, many or a size class.

V	D	J	size	DNA	CDR3
TRBV27	TRBD1	TRBJ2-2	NA	TGTGCCAGAAGTACCCCGGACAGGGGTCTTCAGTTGGGCACCGGGGAGCTGTTTTTT	CARSTPDRGLQLGTGELFF
TRBV30	NA	TRBJ2-7	few	TGTGCCTGGAGTGTTCGTTTAGCGCCGGTCGAGCAGTACTTC	CAWSVRLAPVEQYF
TRBV5-6	NA	TRBJ2-1	NA	TGTGCCAGCAGCTTGGGGCAGGGGGGCCCCTACAATGAGCAGTTCTTC	CASSLGQGGPYNEQFF
TRBV7-8	NA	TRBJ2-5	NA	TGTGCCAGCAGCTCAAACACGGGAAAGACCCAGTACTTC	CASSSNTGKTQYF
TRBV7-8	NA	TRBJ2-7	NA	TGTGCCAGCGGGGTAGCGGATCCCCTTTATGAAGAGCAGTACTTC	CASGVADPLYEEQYF
TRBV5-6	TRBD1	TRBJ2-3	NA	TGTGCCGGCAGCTATGGGACAGGGGGCGACTTCACAGATACGCAGTATTTT	CAGSYGTGGDFTDTQYF
TRBV6-1	NA	TRBJ1-6	NA	TGTGCCAGCCGTCGGGGAGGAAATTCACCCCTCCACTTT	CASRRGGNSPLHF
TRBV30	TRBD1	TRBJ1-2	NA	TGTGCCTGGGGAGGACAGGGGAATGGCTACACCTTC	CAWGGQGNGYTF
TRBV29-1	TRBD2	TRBJ2-7	NA	TGCAGCGTGCGGGGACTAGCGGGCTACGAGCAGTACTTC	CSVRGLAGYEQYF
TRBV6-5	NA	TRBJ1-1	NA	TGTGCCAGCAGTTACTCCCGGGGCACTGAAGCTTTCTTT	CASSYSRGTEAFF
TRBV15	TRBD1	TRBJ2-7	NA	TGTGCCACCAGCAGTGGGGGGACAGGGTTCTACGAGCAGTACTTC	CATSSGGTGFYEQYF
TRBV4-1	NA	TRBJ1-1	NA	TGCGCCAGCAGCCAACTCGGGTTTAACACTGAAGCTTTCTTT	CASSQLGFNTEAFF
TRBV6-6	NA	TRBJ2-7	NA	TGTGCCAGCAGTTACTCGGGCCAGGGCGACGAGCAGTACTTC	CASSYSGQGDEQYF
TRBV4-2	TRBD2	TRBJ2-5	NA	TGTGCCAGCAGCCAGGGACTAGCGAGCAAAGAGACCCAGTACTTC	CASSQGLASKETQYF
TRBV9	NA	TRBJ2-1	NA	TGTGCCAGCAGCGTAATTAGGAGCGGCTCCTACAATGAGCAGTTCTTC	CASSVIRSGSYNEQFF
TRBV10-3	NA	TRBJ2-1	NA	TGTGCCATCAGTGAGGCACTCAGGGAAAACAATGAGCAGTTCTTC	CAISEALRENNEQFF
TRBV15	TRBD2	TRBJ2-7	few	TGTGCCACCAGCAGGGGACTGGGGGGGTCGGGCTACGAGCAGTACTTC	CATSRGLGGSGYEQYF
TRBV4-2	NA	TRBJ2-7	NA	TGTGCCAGCAGCCACGGACAGTCTACTTACGAGCAGTACTTC	CASSHGQSTYEQYF
TRBV7-3	TRBD2	TRBJ2-3	NA	TGTGCCAGCAGCTTAGCGGGAGGAATCACAGATACGCAGTATTTT	CASSLAGGITDTQYF
TRBV11-3	NA	TRBJ1-2	NA	TGTGCCAGCAGCTTCCGAGGTTTCTACACCTTC	CASSFRGFYTF
TRBV5-6	TRBD2	TRBJ2-1	NA	TGTGCCAGCAGCTTGGTGGCGGGAGGGCCTTCCAATGAGCAGTTCTTC	CASSLVAGGPSNEQFF
TRBV9	TRBD2	TRBJ2-2	NA	TGTGCCAGCAGCCCGGACCTAGCGGTCACCGGGGAGCTGTTTTTT	CASSPDLAVTGELFF
TRBV25-1	NA	TRBJ1-1	once	TGTGCCAGCAGTGACTACGACACTGAAGCTTTCTTT	CASSDYDTEAFF
TRBV7-9	TRBD2	TRBJ2-1	NA	TGTGCCAGCAGCGCGGGACTAGCGGGAGTAGTAAGAGAGCAGTTCTTC	CASSAGLAGVVREQFF
TRBV5-1	TRBD1	TRBJ2-7	NA	TGCGCCAGCAGCGCGGGGACAGGGGGCGGCTACGAGCAGTACTTC	CASSAGTGGGYEQYF
TRBV12-1	NA	TRBJ1-3	NA	TGTGCCAGCAGCTCCAGGGATACCGACTCTGGAAACACCATATATTTT	CASSSRDTDSGNTIYF
TRBV19	TRBD2	TRBJ2-2	NA	TGTGCCAGTAGACAAACTAGCGGGGCGAACACCGGGGAGCTGTTTTTT	CASRQTSGANTGELFF
TRBV27	TRBD1	TRBJ2-7	few	TGTGCCAGCAGTGTCGACAGGGGCTACGAGCAGTACTTC	CASSVDRGYEQYF
TRBV4-3	NA	TRBJ2-3	NA	TGCGCCAGCAGCCGAACTCCCGGCGGCAGCACAGATACGCAGTATTTT	CASSRTPGGSTDTQYF
TRBV19	TRBD1	TRBJ1-1	NA	TGTGCCAGTAGTATCCTTTACGACAGGGAATTTCCTGAAGCTTTCTTT	CASSILYDREFPEAFF
TRBV6-1	NA	TRBJ1-1	few	TGTGCCAGCAGTGATAATCAGGGGAACACTGAAGCTTTCTTT	CASSDNQGNTEAFF
TRBV5-3	TRBD2	TRBJ2-1	NA	TGTGCCAGAAGCCGTATTCGGGAGCGGGGGGGCAATGAGCAGTTCTTC	CARSRIRERGGNEQFF
TRBV7-8	TRBD2	TRBJ2-1	NA	TGTGCCAGCAGCCCGGGGACTAGCGAGTACAATGAGCAGTTCTTC	CASSPGTSEYNEQFF
TRBV5-6	NA	TRBJ2-3	NA	TGTGCCAGCAGCTTGGCGGTTATAGATACGCAGTATTTT	CASSLAVIDTQYF
TRBV7-8	NA	TRBJ2-1	NA	TGTGCCAGCAGCTTAGAGCTAGCAGTCCCCAATGAGCAGTTCTTC	CASSLELAVPNEQFF
TRBV5-1	NA	TRBJ2-2	NA	TGCGCCAGCAGCTTGGAGTACAGGGGAGGTTCCGGGGAGCTGTTTTTT	CASSLEYRGGSGELFF
TRBV5-8	NA	TRBJ2-3	NA	TGTGCCAGCAGCTTGTTGCGGGGAGGAAGCACAGATACGCAGTATTTT	CASSLLRGGSTDTQYF
TRBV7-9	NA	TRBJ1-1	few	TGTGCCAGCAGCTCAACTGAAGCTTTCTTT	CASSSTEAFF
TRBV7-3	NA	TRBJ2-3	NA	TGTGCCAGCAGCTCCGGGTACCGGACAGATACGCAGTATTTT	CASSSGYRTDTQYF
TRBV30	NA	TRBJ2-3	NA	TGTGCCTGGAGTGTGGGACAAGCGGACACAGATACGCAGTATTTT	CAWSVGQADTDTQYF
TRBV6-6	TRBD2	TRBJ2-1	few	TGTGCCAGCAGTTACTCGACTAGCTGGGATGAGCAGTTCTTC	CASSYSTSWDEQFF
TRBV4-1	NA	TRBJ2-7	NA	TGCGCCAGCAGCCAAGGCTGGGGGGGGCGGGACGAGCAGTACTTC	CASSQGWGGRDEQYF
TRBV29-1	NA	TRBJ1-1	NA	TGCAGCGTAGATGACCAAAGGAGGAACACTGAAGCTTTCTTT	CSVDDQRRNTEAFF
TRBV9	TRBD1	TRBJ2-7	NA	TGTGCCAGCAGCGTAGCGGGACAGACCTACGAGCAGTACTTC	CASSVAGQTYEQYF
TRBV13	TRBD1	TRBJ2-7	NA	TGTGCCAGCAGCCCGGGACAGGGAACCTACGAGCAGTACTTC	CASSPGQGTYEQYF
TRBV6-1	TRBD1	TRBJ1-2	NA	TGTGCCAGCAGTGAGGGTGGGACAGGGGGCCACTACACCTTC	CASSEGGTGGHYTF
TRBV11-2	NA	TRBJ2-7	NA	TGTGCCAGCAGCTGGCTGCGGGCCACCTACTACGAGCAGTACTTC	CASSWLRATYYEQYF
TRBV5-6	NA	TRBJ2-5	NA	TGTGCCAGCAGCTTGGTGTCAGTCCAAGAGACCCAGTACTTC	CASSLVSVQETQYF
TRBV11-2	TRBD2	TRBJ2-7	NA	TGTGCCAGCAGCTTAGGAGCGGGAGGCGAGCAGTACTTC	CASSLGAGGEQYF
TRBV5-1	NA	TRBJ1-1	NA	TGCGCCAGCAACTCGAACACTGAAGCTTTCTTT	CASNSNTEAFF
TRBV4-2	NA	TRBJ2-5	few	TGTGCCAGCAGCCTAACCGGGAGTCGGGAAGAGACCCAGTACTTC	CASSLTGSREETQYF
TRBV6-5	NA	TRBJ1-1	NA	TGTGCCAGCAGTTACTCACAGGGTTACACTGAAGCTTTCTTT	CASSYSQGYTEAFF
TRBV14	NA	TRBJ2-5	NA	TGTGCCAGCAGCCCATACTCCGGGAGTTCAAGAGAGCAGTACTTC	CASSPYSGSSREQYF
TRBV6-1	NA	TRBJ1-5	NA	TGTGCCAGCAGTGAAAACCGGTGGAGCAATCAGCCCCAGCATTTT	CASSENRWSNQPQHF